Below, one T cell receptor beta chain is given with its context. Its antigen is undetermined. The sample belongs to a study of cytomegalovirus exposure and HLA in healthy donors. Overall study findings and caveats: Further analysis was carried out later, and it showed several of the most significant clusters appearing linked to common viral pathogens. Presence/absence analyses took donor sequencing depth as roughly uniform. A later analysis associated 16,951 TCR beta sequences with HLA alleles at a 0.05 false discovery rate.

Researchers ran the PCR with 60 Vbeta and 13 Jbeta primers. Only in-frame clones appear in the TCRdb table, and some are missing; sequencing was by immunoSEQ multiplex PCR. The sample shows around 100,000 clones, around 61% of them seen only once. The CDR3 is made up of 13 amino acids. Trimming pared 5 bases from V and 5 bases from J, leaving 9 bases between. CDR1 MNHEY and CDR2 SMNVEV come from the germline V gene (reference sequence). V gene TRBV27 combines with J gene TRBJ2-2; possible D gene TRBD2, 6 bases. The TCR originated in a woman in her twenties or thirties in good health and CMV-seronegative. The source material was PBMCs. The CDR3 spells CASSREPTGELFF. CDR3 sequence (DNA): TGTGCCAGCAGTCGGGAGCCGACCGGGGAGCTGTTTTTT.